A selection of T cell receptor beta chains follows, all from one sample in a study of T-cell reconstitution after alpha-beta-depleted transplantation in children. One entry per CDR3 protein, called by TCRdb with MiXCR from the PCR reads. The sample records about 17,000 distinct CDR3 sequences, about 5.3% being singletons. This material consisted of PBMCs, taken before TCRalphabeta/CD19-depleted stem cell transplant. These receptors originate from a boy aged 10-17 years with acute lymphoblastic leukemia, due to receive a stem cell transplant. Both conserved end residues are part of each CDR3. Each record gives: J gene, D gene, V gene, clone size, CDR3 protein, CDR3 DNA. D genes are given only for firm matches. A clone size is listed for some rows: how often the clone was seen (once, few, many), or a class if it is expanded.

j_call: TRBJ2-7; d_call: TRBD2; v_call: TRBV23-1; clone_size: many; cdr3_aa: CASSPGLAGDLPEQYF; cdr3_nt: TGCGCCAGCAGTCCGGGACTAGCGGGGGATCTACCCGAGCAGTACTTC
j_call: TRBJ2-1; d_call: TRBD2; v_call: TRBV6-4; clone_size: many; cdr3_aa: CASSDSGEGYNEQFF; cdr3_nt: TGTGCCAGCAGTGACTCAGGGGAGGGGTACAATGAGCAGTTCTTC
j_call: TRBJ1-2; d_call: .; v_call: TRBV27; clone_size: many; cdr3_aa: CASSLSSPPTRYGYTF; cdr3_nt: TGTGCCAGCAGTTTATCATCCCCTCCGACTCGCTATGGCTACACCTTC
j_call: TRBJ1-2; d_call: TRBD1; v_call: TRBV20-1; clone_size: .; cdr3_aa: CSARPGQGAGGYTF; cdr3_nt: TGCAGTGCTAGACCGGGACAGGGGGCGGGAGGCTACACCTTC
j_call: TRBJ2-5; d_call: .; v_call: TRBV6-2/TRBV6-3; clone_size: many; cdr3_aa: CASRFYSTYQETQYF; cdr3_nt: TGTGCCAGCAGATTCTATTCGACTTACCAAGAGACCCAGTACTTC
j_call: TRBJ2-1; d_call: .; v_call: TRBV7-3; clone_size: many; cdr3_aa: CASSPSLTIYNEQFF; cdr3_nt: TGTGCCAGCAGCCCCAGCCTTACTATTTACAATGAGCAGTTCTTC
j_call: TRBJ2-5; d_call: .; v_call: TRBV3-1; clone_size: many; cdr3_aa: CASSQAVAFQETQYF; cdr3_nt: TGTGCCAGCAGCCAAGCTGTGGCGTTCCAAGAGACCCAGTACTTC
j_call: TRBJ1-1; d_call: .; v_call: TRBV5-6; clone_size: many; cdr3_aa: CASSLEGGDEAFF; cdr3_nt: TGTGCCAGCAGCTTGGAGGGGGGCGATGAAGCTTTCTTT
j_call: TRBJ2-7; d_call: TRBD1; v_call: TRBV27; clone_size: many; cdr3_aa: CASSLGTGIGYEQYF; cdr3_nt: TGTGCCAGCAGTTTAGGGACAGGCATTGGGTACGAGCAGTACTTC
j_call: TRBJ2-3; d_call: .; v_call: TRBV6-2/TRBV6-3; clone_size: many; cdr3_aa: CASSQGTLASTDTQYF; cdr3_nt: TGTGCCAGCAGTCAAGGGACTCTGGCTAGCACAGATACGCAGTATTTT
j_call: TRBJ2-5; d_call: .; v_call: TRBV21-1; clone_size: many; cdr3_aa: CASSNLSDSQETQYF; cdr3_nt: TGTGCCAGCAGCAACTTATCGGACAGTCAAGAGACCCAGTACTTC
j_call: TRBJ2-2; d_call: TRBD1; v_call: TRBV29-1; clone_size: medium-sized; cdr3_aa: CSVEGGGFPGELFF; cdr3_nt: TGCAGCGTTGAAGGAGGGGGCTTTCCCGGGGAGCTGTTTTTT